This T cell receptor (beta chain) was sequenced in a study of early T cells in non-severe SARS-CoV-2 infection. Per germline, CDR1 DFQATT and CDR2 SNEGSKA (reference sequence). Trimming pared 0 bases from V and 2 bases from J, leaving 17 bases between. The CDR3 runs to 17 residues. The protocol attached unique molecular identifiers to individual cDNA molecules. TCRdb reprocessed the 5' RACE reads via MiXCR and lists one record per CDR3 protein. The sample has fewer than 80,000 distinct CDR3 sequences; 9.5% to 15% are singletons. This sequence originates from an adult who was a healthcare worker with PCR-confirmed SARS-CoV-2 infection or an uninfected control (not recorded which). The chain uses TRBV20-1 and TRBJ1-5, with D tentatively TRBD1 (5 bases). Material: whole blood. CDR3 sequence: CSARDIGQGGRNQPQHF. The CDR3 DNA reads TGCAGTGCTAGAGATATAGGGCAGGGAGGGCGCAATCAGCCCCAGCATTTT.